Below are 20 T cell receptor beta chains sequenced from a single sample in a study of regulatory T cells in long-lasting Graves disease. Arm-PCR with iRepertoire HTBI primers amplified the CDR3 regions for these TCR beta libraries. Each CDR3 protein is one row after TCRdb ran MiXCR on the multiplex PCR reads. In the table there are around 400,000 distinct CDR3 sequences, 23% of which are singletons. Time point described: persistent/refractory GD, antithyroid drugs over 5 years with positive TRAb. PBMC-extracted RNA yielded the TCR library. Here the sequenced sample was peripheral blood mononuclear cells (PBMCs), taken when the disease was refractory, from a patient treated with antithyroid drugs. These receptors were obtained from a female donor with Graves disease.

Points on this clonotype: Just one base apart from a much larger clone, this may be a read error. The V gene is TRBV7-9, the J gene TRBJ2-2; no reliable D call. The V gene's germline CDR1 is SEHNR and CDR2 FQNEAQ (reference sequence). Trimming removed 3 bases at V and 8 bases at J, with 10 bases between. The CDR3 runs 13 residues. CDR3 residues: CASSFDFAGELFF. The CDR3 DNA sequence: TGTGCCAGCAGCTTTGATTTCGCTGGGGAGCTGTTTTTT.

The V and J genes are TRBV6-1 and TRBJ2-2; D unresolved. The V end was cut by 6 bases, the J end by 6 bases, with 11 bases between. Germline V gives CDR1 MNHNS, CDR2 SASEGT. The CDR3 covers 13 residues. CDR3 sequence (DNA): TGTGCCAGCAGCCAAGGAAACCCCGGGGAGCTGTTTTTT. Translation: CASSQGNPGELFF.

The chain carries TRBV7-2 and TRBJ2-7, with 9 bases identical to TRBD1. The CDR3 loop spans 15 amino acids. V was clipped by 4 bases and J by 0 bases; unmatched bases: 4. CDR1 SGHTA and CDR2 FQGNSA come from the germline V gene. The chain's CDR3 is CASSSGTGSSYEQYF. DNA of the CDR3: TGTGCCAGCAGCTCAGGGACAGGGAGCTCCTACGAGCAGTACTTC.

The V call is TRBV5-1, the J call TRBJ2-7; 10 nucleotides align to TRBD2. The CDR3 covers 16 residues. With V trimmed by 0 bases and J by 1 base, 4 bases remained unmatched. Germline V gene lookup returns CDR1 SGHRS and CDR2 YFSETQ. The CDR3 sequence: CASSLEGSGRSYEQYF. CDR3 nucleotides: TGCGCCAGCAGCTTGGAAGGTAGCGGGAGGTCCTACGAGCAGTACTTC. The full variable domain, rest sourced from reference TRBV5-1 and TRBJ2-7, is KAGVTQTPRYLIKTRGQQVTLSCSPISGHRSVSWYQQTPGQGLQFLFEYFSETQRNKGNFPGRFSGRQFSNSRSEMNVSTLELGDSALYLCASSLEGSGRSYEQYFGPGTRLTVT.

The chain uses TRBV6-1 and TRBJ2-6, with D uncertain. Germline CDR1 and CDR2: MNHNS and SASEGT. The CDR3 consists of 17 residues. Trimming took 6 bases from V and 1 from J, leaving 16 bases between them. The CDR3 region has the DNA TGTGCCAGCAGCCCAATTCAAGGCGTATCTGGGGCCAACGTCCTGACTTTC. Translating it yields CASSPIQGVSGANVLTF.

This clonotype was seen many times. The rearrangement uses TRBV12-3 or TRBV12-4 and TRBJ1-4; no clear D gene. V shed 3 bases and J shed 3 bases, with 8 bases lying between them. The length of the CDR3 is 14 residues. CDR3: CASSFGRANEKLFF. DNA of the CDR3: TGTGCCAGCAGTTTCGGGAGGGCTAATGAAAAACTGTTTTTT.

The chain recombines TRBV7-9 with TRBJ2-7, with 7 nucleotides matching TRBD1. In germline, CDR1 is SEHNR, CDR2 FQNEAQ (reference sequence). The CDR3 runs to 14 residues. The trim removed 5 bases at V and 4 bases at J, leaving 8 bases unmatched. The CDR3 loop is CASSTWTGVYEQYF. The CDR3 DNA reads TGTGCCAGCAGCACATGGACAGGAGTTTACGAGCAGTACTTC.

This clonotype has a count of ten or more. The chain carries TRBV28 and TRBJ2-7, with 12 positions matching TRBD2. The germline V gene has CDR1 MDHEN and CDR2 SYDVKM. The CDR3 totals 16 residues. The V gene end was trimmed by 5 bases and the J gene end by 3 bases; junction bases not matched to a gene: 8. The CDR3 sequence is CASSAETSGSFYEQYF. The CDR3 coding sequence is TGTGCCAGCAGTGCCGAGACTAGCGGGAGTTTCTACGAGCAGTACTTC.

In its sample, this clonotype was seen many times. The gene calls are TRBV7-2 and TRBJ1-1, with D perhaps TRBD1 (6 bases). Trimming pared 1 base from V and 3 bases from J, leaving 12 bases between. The CDR3 runs to 15 residues. Germline V gene data show CDR1 as SGHTA and CDR2 as FQGNSA. CDR3 sequence: CASSLVAGGHTEAFF. As DNA, the CDR3 is TGTGCCAGCAGCTTAGTTGCCGGGGGGCACACTGAAGCTTTCTTT.

The V gene is TRBV30, the J gene TRBJ1-3; D is possibly TRBD1 (5 bases). Germline V gene sequence: CDR1 GTSNPN, CDR2 SVGIG (reference sequence). CDR3 length equals 14 residues. V was clipped by 3 bases and J by 4 bases, with 13 bases between them. The CDR3 here is CAWRFQGSGNTIYF. The CDR3 region has the DNA TGTGCCTGGAGGTTTCAGGGTTCGGGAAACACCATATATTTT. The full variable domain, completed using reference TRBV30 and TRBJ1-3, is SQTIHQWPATLVQPVGSPLSLECTVEGTSNPNLYWYRQAAGRGLQLLFYSVGIGQISSEVPQNLSASRPQDRQFILSSKKLLLSDSGFYLCAWRFQGSGNTIYFGEGSWLTVV.

The rearrangement joins TRBV7-2 to TRBJ1-1; D gene ambiguous. CDR3 length: 15 residues. V was clipped by 0 bases and J by 0 bases, with 8 bases between them. The germline CDR1 and CDR2 sequences are SGHTA and FQGNSA. The CDR3: CASSLAFGMNTEAFF. In DNA form, the CDR3 reads TGTGCCAGCAGCTTAGCGTTCGGAATGAACACTGAAGCTTTCTTT.

The V call is TRBV6-1, the J call TRBJ2-2; D not certain. CDR1 is MNHNS, CDR2 SASEGT, per germline. The V and J ends lost 6 bases and 3 bases respectively, with 11 bases between them. This CDR3 comprises 14 residues. CDR3 amino acids: CASSRFRDTGELFF. DNA of the CDR3: TGTGCCAGCAGCCGCTTTCGGGACACCGGGGAGCTGTTTTTT.

This clonotype was detected many times. V gene TRBV27 combines with J gene TRBJ1-2; D is undetermined. V was trimmed by 8 bases and J by 0 bases, leaving 10 bases between them. The CDR3 sequence is 13 residues long. The germline gives CDR1 MNHEY, CDR2 SMNVEV (reference sequence). The DNA of the CDR3 is TGTGCCAGCGGGGAGACTGCTAACTATGGCTACACCTTC. Protein product: CASGETANYGYTF.

The chain recombines TRBV5-6 with TRBJ1-5; TRBD1 matches at 7 bases. CDR1 and CDR2 from the germline V gene are SGHDT and YYEEEE. J lost 6 bases, V lost 1 base, and 7 bases had no gene match. This CDR3 contains 15 residues. The CDR3 DNA reads TGTGCCAGCAGCTTGACAGGGGAGGGCGGTCAGCCCCAGCATTTT. Translation: CASSLTGEGGQPQHF.

The rearrangement links TRBV14 to TRBJ2-7; 9 positions match TRBD1. This CDR3 is 15 amino acids long. Germline-derived CDR1 and CDR2 are SGHDN and FVKESK. Unmatched junction bases numbered 7, after V lost 3 bases and J lost 4 bases. CDR3 sequence: CASSHPGQGSYEQYF. The DNA of the CDR3 is TGTGCCAGCAGCCATCCGGGACAGGGATCGTACGAGCAGTACTTC. The variable domain in full, with the rest retrieved from reference TRBV14 and TRBJ2-7, is EAGVTQFPSHSVIEKGQTVTLRCDPISGHDNLYWYRRVMGKEIKFLLHFVKESKQDESGMPNNRFLAERTGGTYSTLKVQPAELEDSGVYFCASSHPGQGSYEQYFGPGTRLTVT.

This clonotype was detected only once. This chain uses TRBV29-1 with TRBJ2-1, with D perhaps being TRBD1 or TRBD2 (5 bases each). The germline V gene encodes CDR1 SQVTM and CDR2 ANQGSEA. Trimming took 5 bases from V and 5 from J, leaving 13 bases between them. This CDR3 region has 13 residues. The CDR3 region is CSVSRRGDNEQFF. DNA for the CDR3: TGCAGCGTTAGTCGGAGAGGGGACAATGAGCAGTTCTTC.

This clonotype was observed many times. The chain carries TRBV2 and TRBJ1-1, with 7 bases matching TRBD1. V gave up 5 bases and J gave up 0 bases; unmatched junction bases: 9. Germline V gene sequence: CDR1 SNHLY, CDR2 FYNNEI. CDR3 length: 16 amino acids. CDR3 DNA sequence: TGTGCCAGCAGTCTACCTGGGACAGAACTGAACACTGAAGCTTTCTTT. Its translation: CASSLPGTELNTEAFF.

There are many counts of this clonotype. This sequence joins TRBV27 and TRBJ1-1; weak D call: TRBD1 (5 bases). Germline CDR1 MNHEY, CDR2 SMNVEV (reference sequence). Trimming pared 2 bases from V and 7 bases from J, leaving 14 bases between. CDR3 size: 14 residues. The CDR3 reads CASSLGRTTGEAFF. Here the CDR3 DNA reads TGTGCCAGCAGTTTAGGTAGGACAACAGGTGAAGCTTTCTTT.

The chain recombines TRBV20-1 with TRBJ2-7; a weak D match, TRBD2 (5 bases). Germline CDR1 reads DFQATT; CDR2 reads SNEGSKA (reference sequence). This CDR3 region has 11 residues. V gave up 1 base and J gave up 7 bases, with 8 bases separating them. The CDR3 sequence: CSARVGGEQYF. In nucleotides, the CDR3 is TGCAGTGCTAGAGTCGGCGGGGAGCAGTACTTC.

The genes are TRBV20-1 and TRBJ2-7; D gene uncertain. V was pared by 0 bases and J by 2 bases, with 11 bases between. Germline V lookup: CDR1 DFQATT, CDR2 SNEGSKA (reference sequence). This CDR3 is 14 amino acids long. The CDR3 DNA follows: TGCAGTGCTAGAGACATTACGAAAGCCTACGAGCAGTACTTC. Translating gives CSARDITKAYEQYF.